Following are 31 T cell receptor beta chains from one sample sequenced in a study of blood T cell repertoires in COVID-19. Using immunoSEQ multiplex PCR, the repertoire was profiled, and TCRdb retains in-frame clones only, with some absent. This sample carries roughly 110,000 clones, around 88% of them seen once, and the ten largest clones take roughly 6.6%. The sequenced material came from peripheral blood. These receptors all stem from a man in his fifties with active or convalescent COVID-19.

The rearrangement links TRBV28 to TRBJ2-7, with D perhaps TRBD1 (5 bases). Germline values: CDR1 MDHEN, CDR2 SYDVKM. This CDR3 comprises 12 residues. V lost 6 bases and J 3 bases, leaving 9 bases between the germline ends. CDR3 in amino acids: CASRTVDYEQYF. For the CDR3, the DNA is TGTGCCAGCAGGACAGTGGACTACGAGCAGTACTTC.

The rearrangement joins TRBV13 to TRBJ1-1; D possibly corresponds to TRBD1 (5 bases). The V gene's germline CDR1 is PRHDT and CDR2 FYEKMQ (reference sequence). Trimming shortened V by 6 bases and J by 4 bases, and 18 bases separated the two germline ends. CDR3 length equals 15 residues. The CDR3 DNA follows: TGTGCCAGCAGAATAGGAGGGGATGTAGGCACTGAAGCTTTCTTT. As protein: CASRIGGDVGTEAFF.

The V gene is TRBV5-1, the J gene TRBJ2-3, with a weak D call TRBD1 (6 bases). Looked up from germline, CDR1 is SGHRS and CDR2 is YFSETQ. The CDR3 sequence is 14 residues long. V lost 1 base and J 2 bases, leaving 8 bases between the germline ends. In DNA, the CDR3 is TGCGCCAGCAGCTTGAACAGGGCCACAGATACGCAGTATTTT. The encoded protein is CASSLNRATDTQYF.

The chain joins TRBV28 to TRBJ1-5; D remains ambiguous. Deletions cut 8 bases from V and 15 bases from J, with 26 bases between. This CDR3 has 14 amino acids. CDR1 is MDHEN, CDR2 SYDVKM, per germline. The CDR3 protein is CASYLSGQSGKRHF. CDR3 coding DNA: TGTGCCAGCTACCTCTCGGGTCAGTCCGGGAAAAGGCATTTT.

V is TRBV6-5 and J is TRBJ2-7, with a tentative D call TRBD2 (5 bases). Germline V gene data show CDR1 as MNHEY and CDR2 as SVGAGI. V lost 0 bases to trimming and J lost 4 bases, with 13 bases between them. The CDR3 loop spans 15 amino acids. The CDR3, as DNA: TGTGCCAGCAGTTACTCGTCGGGCGGGCTATACGAGCAGTACTTC. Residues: CASSYSSGGLYEQYF.

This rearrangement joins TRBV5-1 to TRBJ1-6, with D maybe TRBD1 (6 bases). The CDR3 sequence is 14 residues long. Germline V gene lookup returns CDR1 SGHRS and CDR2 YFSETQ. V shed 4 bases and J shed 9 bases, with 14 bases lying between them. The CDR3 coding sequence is TGCGCCAGCAGCGAACCGGAAGGGGGTTCACCCCTCCACTTT. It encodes CASSEPEGGSPLHF.

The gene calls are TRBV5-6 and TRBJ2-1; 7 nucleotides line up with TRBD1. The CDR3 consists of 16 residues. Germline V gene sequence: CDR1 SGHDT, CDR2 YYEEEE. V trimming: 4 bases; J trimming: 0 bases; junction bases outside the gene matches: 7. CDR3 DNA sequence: TGTGCCAGCAGCCCCGGGACAGCGAGCTCCTACAATGAGCAGTTCTTC. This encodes CASSPGTASSYNEQFF. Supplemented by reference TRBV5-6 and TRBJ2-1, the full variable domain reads DAGVTQSPTHLIKTRGQQVTLRCSPKSGHDTVSWYQQALGQGPQFIFQYYEEEERQRGNFPDRFSGHQFPNYSSELNVNALLLGDSALYLCASSPGTASSYNEQFFGPGTRLTVL.

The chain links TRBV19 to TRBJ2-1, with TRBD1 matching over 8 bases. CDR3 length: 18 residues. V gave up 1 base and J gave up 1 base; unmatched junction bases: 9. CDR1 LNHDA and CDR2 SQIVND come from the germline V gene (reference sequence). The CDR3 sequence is CASSIADRDVWSYNEQFF. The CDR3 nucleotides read TGTGCCAGTAGTATAGCGGACAGGGACGTCTGGTCCTACAATGAGCAGTTCTTC.

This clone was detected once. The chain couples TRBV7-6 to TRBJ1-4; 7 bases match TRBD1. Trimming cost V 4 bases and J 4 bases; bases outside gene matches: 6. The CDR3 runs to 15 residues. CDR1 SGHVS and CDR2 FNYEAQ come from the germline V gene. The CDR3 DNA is TGTGCCAGCAGCTCCGGGACAGAGATTAATGAAAAACTGTTTTTT. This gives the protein CASSSGTEINEKLFF.

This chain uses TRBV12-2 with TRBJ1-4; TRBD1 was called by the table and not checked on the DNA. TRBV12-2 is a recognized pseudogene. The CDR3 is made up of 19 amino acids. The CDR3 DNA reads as TGTGCAAGTCCCACACCGGGACAGGGGGCCCTTGCAACTAATGAAAAACTGTTTTTT. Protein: CASPTPGQGALATNEKLFF.

The CDR3 spells CAWSVLAGVPETQYF. The CDR3 DNA sequence: TGTGCCTGGAGTGTACTAGCGGGAGTTCCAGAGACCCAGTACTTC. The chain links TRBV30 to TRBJ2-5, with 11 positions matching TRBD2. The CDR3 has 15 residues. V dropped 0 bases and J dropped 4; count of bases not matched to a gene: 4. The germline V gene encodes CDR1 GTSNPN and CDR2 SVGIG (reference sequence).

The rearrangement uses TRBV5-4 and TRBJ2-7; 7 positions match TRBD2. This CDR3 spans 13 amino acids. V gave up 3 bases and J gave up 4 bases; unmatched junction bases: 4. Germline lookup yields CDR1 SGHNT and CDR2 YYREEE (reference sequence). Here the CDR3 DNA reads TGTGCCAGCAGCTCCGGGAGGCTTTACGAGCAGTACTTC. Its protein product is CASSSGRLYEQYF.

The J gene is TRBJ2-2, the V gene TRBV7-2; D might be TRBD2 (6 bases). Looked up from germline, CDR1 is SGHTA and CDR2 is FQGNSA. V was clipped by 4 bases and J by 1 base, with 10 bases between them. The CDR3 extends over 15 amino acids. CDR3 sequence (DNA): TGTGCCAGCAGCTGGGCGGGACTGAACACCGGGGAGCTGTTTTTT. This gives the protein CASSWAGLNTGELFF.

The CDR3 reads CASSLGQGMNTEAFF. In DNA, the CDR3 is TGCGCCAGCAGCTTGGGACAGGGGATGAACACTGAAGCTTTCTTT. J is TRBJ1-1 and V is TRBV5-1, with 8 nucleotides matching TRBD1. The CDR3 contains 15 residues. V lost 0 bases to trimming and J lost 0 bases; unmatched junction nucleotides: 1. Germline-derived CDR1 and CDR2 are SGHRS and YFSETQ. Looking up the rest from reference TRBV5-1 and TRBJ1-1 gives the full variable domain: KAGVTQTPRYLIKTRGQQVTLSCSPISGHRSVSWYQQTPGQGLQFLFEYFSETQRNKGNFPGRFSGRQFSNSRSEMNVSTLELGDSALYLCASSLGQGMNTEAFFGQGTRLTVV.

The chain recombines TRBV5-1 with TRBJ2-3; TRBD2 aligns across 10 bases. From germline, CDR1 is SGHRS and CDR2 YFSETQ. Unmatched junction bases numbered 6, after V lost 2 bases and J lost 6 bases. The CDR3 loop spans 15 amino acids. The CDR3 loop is CASSFLAGVDDTQYF. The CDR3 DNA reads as TGCGCCAGCAGCTTTCTAGCGGGAGTTGATGATACGCAGTATTTT.

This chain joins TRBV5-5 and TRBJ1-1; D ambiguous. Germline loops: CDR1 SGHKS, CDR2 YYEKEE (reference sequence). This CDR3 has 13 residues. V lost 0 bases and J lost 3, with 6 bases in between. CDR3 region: CASSLEPYTEAFF. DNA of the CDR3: TGTGCCAGCAGCTTGGAGCCTTACACTGAAGCTTTCTTT.

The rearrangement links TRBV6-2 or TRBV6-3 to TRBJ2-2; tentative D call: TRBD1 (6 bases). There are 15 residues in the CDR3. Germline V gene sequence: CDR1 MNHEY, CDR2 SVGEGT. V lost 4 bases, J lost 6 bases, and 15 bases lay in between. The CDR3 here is CASSWTASWSGELFF. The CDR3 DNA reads TGTGCCAGCAGTTGGACAGCGAGTTGGTCCGGGGAGCTGTTTTTT.

The CDR3 region is CSAREEGGQPQHF. The CDR3 DNA reads TGCAGCGCTAGGGAAGAGGGAGGCCAGCCCCAGCATTTT. This rearrangement joins TRBV29-1 to TRBJ1-5; D is unclear. Germline CDR1 SQVTM, CDR2 ANQGSEA. The V and J ends lost 7 bases and 7 bases respectively, with 17 bases between them. CDR3 size: 13 residues.

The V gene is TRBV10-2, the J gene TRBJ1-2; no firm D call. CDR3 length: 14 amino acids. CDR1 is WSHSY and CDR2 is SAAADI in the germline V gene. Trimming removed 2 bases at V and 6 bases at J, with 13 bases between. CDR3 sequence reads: CASSELRPSHGYTF. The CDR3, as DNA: TGCGCCAGCAGTGAGCTGAGGCCTTCACATGGCTACACCTTC.

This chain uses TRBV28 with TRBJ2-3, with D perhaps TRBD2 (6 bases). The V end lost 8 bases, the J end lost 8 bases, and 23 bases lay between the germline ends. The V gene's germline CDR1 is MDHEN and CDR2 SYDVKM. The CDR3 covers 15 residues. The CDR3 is CASYGSRRRLGTQYF. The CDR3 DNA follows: TGTGCCAGCTACGGTTCCAGAAGGAGACTAGGTACGCAGTATTTT.

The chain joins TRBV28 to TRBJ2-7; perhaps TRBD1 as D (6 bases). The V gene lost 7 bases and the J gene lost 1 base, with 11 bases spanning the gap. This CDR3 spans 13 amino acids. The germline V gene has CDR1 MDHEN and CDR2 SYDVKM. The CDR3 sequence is CASNSQGSYEQYF. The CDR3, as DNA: TGTGCCAGCAACTCCCAGGGGTCCTACGAGCAGTACTTC.

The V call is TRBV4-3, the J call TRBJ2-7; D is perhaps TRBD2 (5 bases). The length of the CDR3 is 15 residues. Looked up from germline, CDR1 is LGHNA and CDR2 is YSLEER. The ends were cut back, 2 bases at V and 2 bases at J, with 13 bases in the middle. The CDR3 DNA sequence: TGCGCCAGCAGCCAAACCGAGCGGAGCGCCTACGAGCAGTACTTC. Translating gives CASSQTERSAYEQYF.

The CDR3 is CATSDTRTGVTEAFF. CDR3 in DNA: TGTGCCACCAGTGATACCAGGACAGGGGTTACTGAAGCTTTCTTT. The chain has TRBV24-1 and TRBJ1-1; 9 nucleotides align to TRBD1. CDR1 KGHDR and CDR2 SFDVKD come from the germline V gene. CDR3 size: 15 residues. Trimming took 3 bases from V and 5 from J; bases not matched to a gene: 6.

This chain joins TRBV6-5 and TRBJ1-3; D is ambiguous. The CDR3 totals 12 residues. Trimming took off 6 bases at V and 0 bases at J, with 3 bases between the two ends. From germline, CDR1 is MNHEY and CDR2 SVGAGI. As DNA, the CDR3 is TGTGCCAGCAGGGCCTCTGGAAACACCATATATTTT. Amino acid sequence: CASRASGNTIYF.

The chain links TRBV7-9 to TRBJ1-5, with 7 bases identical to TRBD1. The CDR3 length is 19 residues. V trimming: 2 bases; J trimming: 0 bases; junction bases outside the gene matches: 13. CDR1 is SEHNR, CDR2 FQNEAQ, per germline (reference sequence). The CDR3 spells CASSLYRGVDGYSNQPQHF. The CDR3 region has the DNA TGTGCCAGCAGCTTATACAGGGGCGTGGACGGATATAGCAATCAGCCCCAGCATTTT.

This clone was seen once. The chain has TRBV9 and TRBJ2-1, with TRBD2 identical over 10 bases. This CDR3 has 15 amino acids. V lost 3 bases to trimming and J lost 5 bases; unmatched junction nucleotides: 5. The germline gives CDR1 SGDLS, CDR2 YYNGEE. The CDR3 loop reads CASSARAGGDNEQFF. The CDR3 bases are TGTGCCAGCAGCGCCCGAGCGGGGGGGGACAATGAGCAGTTCTTC.

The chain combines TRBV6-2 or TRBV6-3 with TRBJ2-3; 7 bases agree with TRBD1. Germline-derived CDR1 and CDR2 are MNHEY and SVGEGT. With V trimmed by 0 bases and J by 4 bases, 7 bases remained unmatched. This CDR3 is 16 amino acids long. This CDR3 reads CASSYSLTGIADTQYF. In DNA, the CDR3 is TGTGCCAGCAGTTACTCATTGACAGGGATCGCAGATACGCAGTATTTT.

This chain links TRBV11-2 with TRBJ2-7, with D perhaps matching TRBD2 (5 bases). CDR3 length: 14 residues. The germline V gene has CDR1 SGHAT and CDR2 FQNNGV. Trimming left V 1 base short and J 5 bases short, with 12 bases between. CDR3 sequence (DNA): TGTGCCAGCAGCTTAGGCGTGACTAACCACGAGCAGTACTTC. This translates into CASSLGVTNHEQYF. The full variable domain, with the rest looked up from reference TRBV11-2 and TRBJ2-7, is EAGVAQSPRYKIIEKRQSVAFWCNPISGHATLYWYQQILGQGPKLLIQFQNNGVVDDSQLPKDRFSAERLKGVDSTLKIQPAKLEDSAVYLCASSLGVTNHEQYFGPGTRLTVT.

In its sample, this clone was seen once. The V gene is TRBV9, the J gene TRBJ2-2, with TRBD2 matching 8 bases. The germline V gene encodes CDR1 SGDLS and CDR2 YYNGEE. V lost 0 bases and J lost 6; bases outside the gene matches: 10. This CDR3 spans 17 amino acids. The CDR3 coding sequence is TGTGCCAGCAGCGTAGCTAGTACCGGGAGGGTTGCCGGGGAGCTGTTTTTT. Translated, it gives CASSVASTGRVAGELFF.

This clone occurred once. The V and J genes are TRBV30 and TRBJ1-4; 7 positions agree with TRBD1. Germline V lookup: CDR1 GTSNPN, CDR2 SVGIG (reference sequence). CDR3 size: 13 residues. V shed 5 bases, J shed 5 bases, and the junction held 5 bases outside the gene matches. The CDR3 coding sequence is TGTGCCTGGGGTAGACAGGGAAATGAAAAACTGTTTTTT. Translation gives CAWGRQGNEKLFF.

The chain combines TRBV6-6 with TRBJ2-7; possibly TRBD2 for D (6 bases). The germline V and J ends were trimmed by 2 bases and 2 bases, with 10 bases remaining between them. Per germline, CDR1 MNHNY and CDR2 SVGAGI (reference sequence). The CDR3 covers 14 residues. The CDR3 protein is CASSYGGTAYEQYF. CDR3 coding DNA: TGTGCCAGCAGTTACGGAGGGACGGCCTACGAGCAGTACTTC.